The clone carrying this T cell receptor beta chain was found a few times. This entry is derived from a study of cytomegalovirus exposure and HLA in healthy donors. Assay used: immunoSEQ multiplex PCR; TCRdb lists only in-frame clones, some missing. The data hold 150,000 to 170,000 clones, with around 88% observed a single time. Germline CDR1 is SGDLS and CDR2 is YYNGEE. Germline trimming cut 0 bases from V and 0 bases from J; bases unmatched to any gene: 6. The CDR3 is made up of 17 amino acids. The sequenced sample consisted of PBMCs. This sequence originates from a man aged 18 to 30 in good health and CMV-seropositive. The V gene is TRBV9, the J gene TRBJ2-1; TRBD1 matches at 7 bases. CDR3 amino acids: CASSVATGTVSYNEQFF. In DNA, the CDR3 is TGTGCCAGCAGCGTAGCTACAGGGACAGTCTCCTACAATGAGCAGTTCTTC.